Presented here are 8 T cell receptor beta chains from one specimen sequenced in a study of breast tumors, draining lymph nodes, adjacent tissues. TCRdb re-derived calls from the multiplex PCR reads in MiXCR, one entry per CDR3 protein. The repertoire holds over 250,000 distinct CDR3 sequences, with roughly 31% as singletons. The lymph nodes were axillary draining lymph nodes from breast cancer patients. The sample consisted of axillary lymph node tissue. The receptors were gathered from a female donor with breast cancer. Some clones in this sample may be carry-over from other donors' samples.

This clonotype was counted ten times or more. The germline gene is not matched at one end of the junction; a read error may be the cause. The chain uses TRBV20-1 and TRBJ2-7, with D perhaps TRBD1 (5 bases). This CDR3 contains 12 residues. CDR1 and CDR2 from the germline V gene are DFQATT and SNEGSKA (reference sequence). CDR3: CRAIRDSYEQYF. The CDR3 nucleotides read TGTAGAGCCATCAGGGATTCCTACGAGCAGTACTTC.

Points on this clonotype: A much larger clonotype is one base distant, so this may be a read error. The DNA for the CDR3 is TGTGCCAGCAGCTTAATACCTGCTTCCGGAAACACCATGTATTTT. Its protein is CASSLIPASGNTMYF. The genes are TRBV11-2 and TRBJ1-3, with D unclear. The CDR3 contains 15 residues. Per the germline V gene, CDR1 is SGHAT and CDR2 is FQNNGV.

This clonotype occurred a few times. The chain combines TRBV27 with TRBJ2-1; 12 positions agree with TRBD2. J was trimmed by 7 bases and V by 5 bases; bases with no gene match: 3. This CDR3 comprises 14 residues. Germline V gene sequence: CDR1 MNHEY, CDR2 SMNVEV (reference sequence). CDR3 nucleotide sequence: TGTGCCAGCAGTACCGGACTAGCGGGGAATGAGCAGTTCTTC. Protein: CASSTGLAGNEQFF.

This clonotype was recorded at least ten times. CDR3 loop: CASSIGSGQGTQYF. The CDR3, as DNA: TGTGCCAGTAGTATAGGATCGGGTCAGGGGACCCAGTACTTC. J is TRBJ2-5 and V is TRBV19, with a possible D match to TRBD1 (5 bases). Germline CDR1 and CDR2: LNHDA and SQIVND (reference sequence). V was trimmed by 1 base and J by 7 bases, leaving 13 bases between them. This CDR3 contains 14 residues.

This clonotype came up many times. The chain uses TRBV20-1 and TRBJ2-1; D not certain. V shed 5 bases and J shed 5 bases, with 10 bases lying between them. The CDR3 is made up of 12 amino acids. Germline-derived CDR1 and CDR2 are DFQATT and SNEGSKA (reference sequence). The CDR3 spells CSALGLDNEQFF. The CDR3 DNA reads TGCAGTGCTTTAGGGCTCGACAATGAGCAGTTCTTC.

This clonotype appeared many times. The V gene is TRBV5-1, the J gene TRBJ2-3, with 7 bases lining up with TRBD2. Trimming removed 4 bases from V and 2 bases from J; junction bases left unmatched: 7. Germline lookup yields CDR1 SGHRS and CDR2 YFSETQ. CDR3 size: 15 residues. This CDR3 reads CASSGGDRNTDTQYF. The CDR3 region has the DNA TGCGCCAGCAGCGGGGGGGACCGAAACACAGATACGCAGTATTTT.

This clonotype was detected many times. The chain combines TRBV9 with TRBJ1-3; 7 bases agree with TRBD1. CDR1 is SGDLS, CDR2 YYNGEE, per germline. Losses at the gene ends were 3 bases for V and 8 bases for J; bases not matched to a gene: 5. The length of the CDR3 is 13 residues. The CDR3 loop is CASSDAGGHTIYF. Here the CDR3 DNA reads TGTGCCAGCAGCGATGCAGGGGGACACACCATATATTTT.

On this clonotype itself: This may stem from a read error, because a much larger clone lies one nucleotide away. Here the CDR3 reads CVSSSSLTVKNEQFF. The CDR3 nucleotides are TGTGTCAGCAGCTCCTCCTTGACTGTTAAAAATGAGCAGTTCTTC. The chain couples TRBV7-3 to TRBJ2-1, with D hard to call. The length of the CDR3 is 15 residues. Germline values: CDR1 SGHTA, CDR2 FQGTGA.